This record looks at one TCR beta chain sequence and its context. The data belong to a study of blood T cell repertoires in COVID-19. Study overall: Sites across the United States, Italy and Spain contributed samples from acute and convalescent COVID-19. In each case, the material was cDNA or gDNA derived from T cells, B-cell-depleted T cells, or PBMCs.

Sequencing used immunoSEQ multiplex PCR; TCRdb keeps in-frame clones, though not all of them. The sample carries hundreds of thousands of clones, around 83% recorded once. The germline V gene has CDR1 MDHEN and CDR2 SYDVKM. The CDR3 runs to 14 residues. Trimming shortened V by 5 bases and J by 0 bases, and 11 bases separated the two germline ends. The chain carries TRBV28 and TRBJ2-7; a possible D gene is TRBD1 (6 bases). Sequencing was carried out using peripheral blood. This receptor was identified in a woman aged 50 to 65 with acute or convalescent COVID-19. The CDR3 is CASSAGTYSYEQYF. CDR3 sequence (DNA): TGTGCCAGCAGTGCCGGGACATACTCCTACGAGCAGTACTTC.